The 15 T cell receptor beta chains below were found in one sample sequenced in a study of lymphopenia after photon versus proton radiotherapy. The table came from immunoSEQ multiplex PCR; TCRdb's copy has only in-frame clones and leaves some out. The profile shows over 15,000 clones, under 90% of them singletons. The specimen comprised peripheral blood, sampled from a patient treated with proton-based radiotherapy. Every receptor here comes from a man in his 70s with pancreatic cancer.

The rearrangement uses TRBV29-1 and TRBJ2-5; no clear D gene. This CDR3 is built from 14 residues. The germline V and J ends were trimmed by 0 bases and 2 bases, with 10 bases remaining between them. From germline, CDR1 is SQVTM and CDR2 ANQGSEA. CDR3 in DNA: TGCAGCGTTGAAGAATTTAGCAGTCAAGAGACCCAGTACTTC. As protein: CSVEEFSSQETQYF.

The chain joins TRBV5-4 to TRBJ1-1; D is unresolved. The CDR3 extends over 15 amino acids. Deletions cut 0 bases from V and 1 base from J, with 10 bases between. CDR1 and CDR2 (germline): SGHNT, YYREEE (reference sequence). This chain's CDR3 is CASSLAGMRNTEAFF. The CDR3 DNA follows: TGTGCCAGCAGCTTGGCCGGGATGCGGAACACTGAAGCTTTCTTT.

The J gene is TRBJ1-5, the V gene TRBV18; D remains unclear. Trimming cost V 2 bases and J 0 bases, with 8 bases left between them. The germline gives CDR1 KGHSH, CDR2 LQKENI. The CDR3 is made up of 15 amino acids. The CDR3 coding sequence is TGTGCCAGCTCACCAGGGGAATCTAGCAATCAGCCCCAGCATTTT. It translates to CASSPGESSNQPQHF.

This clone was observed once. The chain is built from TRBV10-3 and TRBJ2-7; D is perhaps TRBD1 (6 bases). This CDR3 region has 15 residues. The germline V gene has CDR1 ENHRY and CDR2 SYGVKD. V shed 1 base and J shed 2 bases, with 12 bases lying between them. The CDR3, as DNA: TGTGCCATCAGTGAGTTACAGGGACGAACCTACGAGCAGTACTTC. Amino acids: CAISELQGRTYEQYF.

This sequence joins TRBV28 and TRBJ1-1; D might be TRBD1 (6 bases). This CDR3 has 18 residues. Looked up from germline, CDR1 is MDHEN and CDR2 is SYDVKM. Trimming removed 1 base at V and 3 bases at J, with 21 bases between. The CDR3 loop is CASSLSPGLGAWDTEAFF. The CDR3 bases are TGTGCCAGCAGTTTATCTCCAGGGTTGGGGGCATGGGACACTGAAGCTTTCTTT.

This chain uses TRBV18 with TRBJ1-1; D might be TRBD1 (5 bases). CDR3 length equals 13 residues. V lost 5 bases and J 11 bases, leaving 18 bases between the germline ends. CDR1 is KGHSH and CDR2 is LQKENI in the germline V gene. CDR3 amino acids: CASSVEVREYAFF. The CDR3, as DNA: TGTGCCAGCTCAGTCGAAGTCAGGGAGTACGCTTTCTTT.

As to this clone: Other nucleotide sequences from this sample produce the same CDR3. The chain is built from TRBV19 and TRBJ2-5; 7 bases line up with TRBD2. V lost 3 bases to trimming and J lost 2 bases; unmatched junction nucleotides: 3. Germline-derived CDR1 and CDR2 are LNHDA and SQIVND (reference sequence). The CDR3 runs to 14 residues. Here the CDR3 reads CASSIGRGQETQYF. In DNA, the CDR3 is TGTGCCAGTAGTATCGGGCGGGGGCAAGAGACCCAGTACTTC.

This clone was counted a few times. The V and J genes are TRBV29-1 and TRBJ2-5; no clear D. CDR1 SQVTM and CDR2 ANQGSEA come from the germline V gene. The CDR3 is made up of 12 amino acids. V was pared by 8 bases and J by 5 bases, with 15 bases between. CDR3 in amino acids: CSFPYSGETQYF. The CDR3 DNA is TGCAGCTTCCCCTACAGTGGCGAGACCCAGTACTTC.

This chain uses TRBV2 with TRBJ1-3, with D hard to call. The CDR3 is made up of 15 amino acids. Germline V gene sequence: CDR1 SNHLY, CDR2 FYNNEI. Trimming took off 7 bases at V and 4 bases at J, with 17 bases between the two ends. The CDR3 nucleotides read TGTGCCAGCACCCCTCGAGGCTCCCCCGGAAACACCATATATTTT. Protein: CASTPRGSPGNTIYF.

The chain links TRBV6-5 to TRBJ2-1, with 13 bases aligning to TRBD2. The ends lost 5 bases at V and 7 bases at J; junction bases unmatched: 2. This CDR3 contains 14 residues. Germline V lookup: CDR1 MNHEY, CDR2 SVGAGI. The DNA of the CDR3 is TGTGCCAGCAGTACGGGACTAGCGGGGAATGAGCAGTTCTTC. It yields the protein CASSTGLAGNEQFF.

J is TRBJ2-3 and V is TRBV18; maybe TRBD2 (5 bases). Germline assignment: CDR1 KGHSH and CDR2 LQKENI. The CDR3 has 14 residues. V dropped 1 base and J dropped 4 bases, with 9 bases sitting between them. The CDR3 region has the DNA TGTGCCAGCTCACCACGTGGAGGCCCAGATACGCAGTATTTT. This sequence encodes CASSPRGGPDTQYF.

CDR3 in DNA: TGTGCCAGCAGCGGAGCCGGGCCGAGAAGGGCCAACGTCCTGACTTTC. Its protein product is CASSGAGPRRANVLTF. V is TRBV5-5 and J is TRBJ2-6; D call uncertain. Trimming stripped 4 bases from V and 5 bases from J, with 16 bases between. The CDR3 contains 16 residues. Germline loops: CDR1 SGHKS, CDR2 YYEKEE (reference sequence). Filled out from reference TRBV5-5 and TRBJ2-6, the complete variable domain reads DAGVTQSPTHLIKTRGQQVTLRCSPISGHKSVSWYQQVLGQGPQFIFQYYEKEERGRGNFPDRFSARQFPNYSSELNVNALLLGDSALYLCASSGAGPRRANVLTFGAGSRLTVL.

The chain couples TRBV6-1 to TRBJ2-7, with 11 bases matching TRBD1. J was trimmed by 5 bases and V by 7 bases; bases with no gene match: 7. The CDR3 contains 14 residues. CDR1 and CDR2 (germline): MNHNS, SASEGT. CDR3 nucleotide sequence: TGTGCCAGCACTAAGGACAGGGGGCTCAACGAGCAGTACTTC. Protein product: CASTKDRGLNEQYF.

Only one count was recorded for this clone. In DNA, the CDR3 is TGTGCCAGCAGTTTAACCGGGACTAGCGGTTACAATGAGCAGTTCTTC. It codes for CASSLTGTSGYNEQFF. The chain recombines TRBV27 with TRBJ2-1; 11 bases are shared with TRBD2. V was pared by 2 bases and J by 4 bases, with 4 bases of the junction left unmatched. The CDR3 contains 16 residues. Per germline, CDR1 MNHEY and CDR2 SMNVEV (reference sequence).

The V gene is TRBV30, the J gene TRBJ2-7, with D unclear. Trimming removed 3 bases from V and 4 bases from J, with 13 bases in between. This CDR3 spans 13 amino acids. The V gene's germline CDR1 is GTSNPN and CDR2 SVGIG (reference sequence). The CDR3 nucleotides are TGTGCCTGGAGCCCTCAACTTGGGTACGAGCAGTACTTC. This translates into CAWSPQLGYEQYF.